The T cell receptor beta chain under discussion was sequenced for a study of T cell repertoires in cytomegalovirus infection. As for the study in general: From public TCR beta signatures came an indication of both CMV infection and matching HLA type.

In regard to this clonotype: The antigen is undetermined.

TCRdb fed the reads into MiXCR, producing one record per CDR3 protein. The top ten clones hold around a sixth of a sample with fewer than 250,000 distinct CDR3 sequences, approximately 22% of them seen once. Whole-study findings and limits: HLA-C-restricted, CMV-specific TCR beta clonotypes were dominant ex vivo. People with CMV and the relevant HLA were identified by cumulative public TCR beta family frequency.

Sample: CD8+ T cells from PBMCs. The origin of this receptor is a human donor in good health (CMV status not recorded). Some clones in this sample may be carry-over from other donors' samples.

This CDR3 is CASILRDGLVTDTQYF. In DNA, the CDR3 is TGTGCCAGCATCCTTCGGGACGGCCTAGTGACAGATACGCAGTATTTT. This chain uses TRBV28 with TRBJ2-3; D is perhaps TRBD1 or TRBD2 (5 bases each). Per the germline V gene, CDR1 is MDHEN and CDR2 is SYDVKM. V was cut by 7 bases and J by 3 bases, with 20 bases left in between. The CDR3 has 16 residues.